This T cell receptor (beta chain) was profiled in a study of OX40 agonist ivuxolimab in advanced cancers. This clone appeared a single time. V lost 1 base and J 5 bases, leaving 15 bases between the germline ends. The CDR3 is 15 residues long. Germline V lookup: CDR1 SGHNT, CDR2 YYREEE (reference sequence). Sequenced by immunoSEQ multiplex PCR; TCRdb stores in-frame clones only, minus some. The table has about 83,000 clones, 80% to 90% seen once. This TCR was sampled from an adult with an advanced solid tumor such as melanoma, head and neck, liver or kidney cancer. V usage is TRBV5-4 and J usage is TRBJ1-2; D might be TRBD1 (6 bases). This specimen consisted of CD4+ or CD8+ T cells sorted from blood, obtained in a trial of the OX40 agonist ivuxolimab. CDR3 nucleotides: TGTGCCAGCAGCTTGATCCCCAGGGGAAGATATGGCTACACCTTC. Translating gives CASSLIPRGRYGYTF.